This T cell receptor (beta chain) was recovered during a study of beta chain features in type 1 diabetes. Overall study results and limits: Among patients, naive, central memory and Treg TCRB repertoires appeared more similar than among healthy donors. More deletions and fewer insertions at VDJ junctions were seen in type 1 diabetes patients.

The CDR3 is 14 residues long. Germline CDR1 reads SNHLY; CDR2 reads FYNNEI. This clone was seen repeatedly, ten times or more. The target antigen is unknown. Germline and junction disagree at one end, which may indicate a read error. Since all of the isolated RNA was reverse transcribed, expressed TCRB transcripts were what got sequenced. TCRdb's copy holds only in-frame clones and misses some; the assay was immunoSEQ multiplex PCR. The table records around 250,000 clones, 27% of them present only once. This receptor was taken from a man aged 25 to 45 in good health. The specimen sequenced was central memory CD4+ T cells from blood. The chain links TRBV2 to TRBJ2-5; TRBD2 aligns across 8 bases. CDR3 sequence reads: CASREAASGETQYF. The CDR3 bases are TGTGCCAGCAGAGAAGCCGCTAGCGGGGAGACCCAGTACTTC.